This passage covers 6 T cell receptor beta chains from one sample sequenced in a study of identical twins. TCRdb used MiXCR to reprocess the 5' RACE reads, holding one entry per CDR3 protein. The sample has 150,000 or so distinct CDR3 sequences, 3% to 4.5% seen once. Sequenced: memory T cells sorted from blood. The receptors were sampled from a man younger than 35 in good health.

This clonotype was counted ten times or more. The chain has TRBV2 and TRBJ1-5; D is ambiguous. V lost 4 bases and J 6 bases, leaving 4 bases between the germline ends. CDR3 size: 11 residues. Per the germline V gene, CDR1 is SNHLY and CDR2 is FYNNEI. The CDR3 protein is CASSVSQPQHF. The CDR3 DNA sequence: TGTGCCAGCAGTGTTAGTCAGCCCCAGCATTTT.

This clonotype was observed at least ten times. In nucleotides, the CDR3 is TGCAGCGTTGGGGGTCCAGGTTCTAAGAACACCGGGGAGCTGTTTTTT. Translated, it gives CSVGGPGSKNTGELFF. This chain joins TRBV29-1 and TRBJ2-2; the D is unclear. This CDR3 has 16 residues. V lost 4 bases and J lost 1, with 16 bases in between. The V gene's germline CDR1 is SQVTM and CDR2 ANQGSEA.

This clonotype appeared many times. The chain joins TRBV6-5 to TRBJ2-6, with D tentatively TRBD1 or TRBD2 (6 bases each). The V end lost 1 base, the J end lost 0 bases, and 13 bases lay between the germline ends. The CDR3 has 18 amino acids. CDR1 MNHEY and CDR2 SVGAGI come from the germline V gene. The CDR3 DNA reads TGTGCCAGCAGTTACTGGGGGGCCTTACCCTCTGGGGCCAACGTCCTGACTTTC. It is translated as CASSYWGALPSGANVLTF.

This clonotype was seen many times. The chain joins TRBV6-5 to TRBJ2-1; no clear D. V was cut by 4 bases and J by 2 bases, with 9 bases left in between. CDR3 size: 14 residues. Germline V gene lookup returns CDR1 MNHEY and CDR2 SVGAGI. Here the CDR3 DNA reads TGTGCCAGCAGTTTTCCCGGTACCTACAATGAGCAGTTCTTC. The encoded protein is CASSFPGTYNEQFF.

This clonotype was detected ten times or more. The chain couples TRBV6-1 to TRBJ2-1; D is perhaps TRBD2 (6 bases). The CDR3 length is 15 residues. V lost 6 bases to trimming and J lost 9 bases, with 21 bases between them. The germline gives CDR1 MNHNS, CDR2 SASEGT. The CDR3 region is CASRPSGTAGLEQFF. CDR3 DNA sequence: TGTGCCAGCAGACCCTCCGGGACTGCAGGTCTTGAGCAGTTCTTC.

This clonotype has a count of ten or more. The chain employs TRBV29-1 and TRBJ2-1, with 9 bases identical to TRBD2. CDR1 and CDR2 (germline): SQVTM, ANQGSEA. The ends lost 0 bases at V and 13 bases at J; junction bases unmatched: 13. The CDR3 runs to 15 residues. CDR3 DNA sequence: TGCAGCGTTGAAGATACGTGGCGGGAGGGAAAAATCCAGTTCTTC. Its translation: CSVEDTWREGKIQFF.